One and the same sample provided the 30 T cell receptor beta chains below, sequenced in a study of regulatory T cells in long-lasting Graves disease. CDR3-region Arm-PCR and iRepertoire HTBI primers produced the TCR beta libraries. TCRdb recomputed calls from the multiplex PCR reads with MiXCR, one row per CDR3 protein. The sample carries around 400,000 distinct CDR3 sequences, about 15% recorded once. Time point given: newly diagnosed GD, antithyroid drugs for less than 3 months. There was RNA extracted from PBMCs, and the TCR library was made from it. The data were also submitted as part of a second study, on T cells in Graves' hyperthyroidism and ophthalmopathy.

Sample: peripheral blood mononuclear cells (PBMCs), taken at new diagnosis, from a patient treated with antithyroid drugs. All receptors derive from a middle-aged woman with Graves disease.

This chain's CDR3 is CASSLGSVGRVTEAFF. The CDR3 DNA follows: TGCGCCAGCAGCTTGGGTAGTGTAGGCAGGGTGACTGAAGCTTTCTTT. The chain has TRBV5-1 and TRBJ1-1; weak D call: TRBD1 (5 bases). Trimming removed 0 bases from V and 5 bases from J, with 17 bases in between. Per the germline V gene, CDR1 is SGHRS and CDR2 is YFSETQ. This CDR3 region has 16 residues.

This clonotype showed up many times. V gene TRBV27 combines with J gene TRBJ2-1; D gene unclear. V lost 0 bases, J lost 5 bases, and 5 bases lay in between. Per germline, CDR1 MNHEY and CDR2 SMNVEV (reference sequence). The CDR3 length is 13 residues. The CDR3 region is CASSLSPDNEQFF. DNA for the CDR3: TGTGCCAGCAGTTTATCCCCCGACAATGAGCAGTTCTTC.

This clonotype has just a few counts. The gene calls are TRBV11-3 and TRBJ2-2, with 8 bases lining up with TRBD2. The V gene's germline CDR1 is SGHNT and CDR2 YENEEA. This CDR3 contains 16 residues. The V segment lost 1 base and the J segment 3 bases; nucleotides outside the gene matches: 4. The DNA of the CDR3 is TGTGCCAGCAGCTTAGTTAGCGGGATGTACACCGGGGAGCTGTTTTTT. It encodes CASSLVSGMYTGELFF.

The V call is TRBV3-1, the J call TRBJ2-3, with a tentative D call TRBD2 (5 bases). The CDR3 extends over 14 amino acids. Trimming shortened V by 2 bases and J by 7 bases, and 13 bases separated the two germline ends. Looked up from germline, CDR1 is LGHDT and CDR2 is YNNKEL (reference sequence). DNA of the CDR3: TGTGCCAGCAGCCAAATTACTAGTGGAAATACGCAGTATTTT. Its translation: CASSQITSGNTQYF.

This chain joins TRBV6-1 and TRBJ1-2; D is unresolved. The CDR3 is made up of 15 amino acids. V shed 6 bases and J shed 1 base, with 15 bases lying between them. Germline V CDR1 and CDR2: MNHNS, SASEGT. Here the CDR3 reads CASRDLRKHNYGYTF. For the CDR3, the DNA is TGTGCCAGCAGAGACCTCAGGAAGCATAACTATGGCTACACCTTC.

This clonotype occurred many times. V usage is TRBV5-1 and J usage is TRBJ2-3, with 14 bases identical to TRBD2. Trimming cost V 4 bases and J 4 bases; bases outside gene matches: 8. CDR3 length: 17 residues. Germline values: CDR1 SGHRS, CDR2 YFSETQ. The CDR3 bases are TGCGCCAGCAGCGCGGGACTAGCGGGAGCCGTCGCAGATACGCAGTATTTT. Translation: CASSAGLAGAVADTQYF. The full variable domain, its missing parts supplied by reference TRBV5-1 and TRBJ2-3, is KAGVTQTPRYLIKTRGQQVTLSCSPISGHRSVSWYQQTPGQGLQFLFEYFSETQRNKGNFPGRFSGRQFSNSRSEMNVSTLELGDSALYLCASSAGLAGAVADTQYFGPGTRLTVL.

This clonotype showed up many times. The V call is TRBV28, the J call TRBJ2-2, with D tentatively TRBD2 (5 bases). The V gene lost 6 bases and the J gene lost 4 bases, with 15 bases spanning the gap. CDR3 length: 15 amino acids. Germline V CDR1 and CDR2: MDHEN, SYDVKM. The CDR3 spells CASSPALAGTGELFF. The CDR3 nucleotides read TGTGCCAGCAGCCCTGCCCTAGCTGGCACCGGGGAGCTGTTTTTT. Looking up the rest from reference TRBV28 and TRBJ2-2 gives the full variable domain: DVKVTQSSRYLVKRTGEKVFLECVQDMDHENMFWYRQDPGLGLRLIYFSYDVKMKEKGDIPEGYSVSREKKERFSLILESASTNQTSMYLCASSPALAGTGELFFGEGSRLTVL.

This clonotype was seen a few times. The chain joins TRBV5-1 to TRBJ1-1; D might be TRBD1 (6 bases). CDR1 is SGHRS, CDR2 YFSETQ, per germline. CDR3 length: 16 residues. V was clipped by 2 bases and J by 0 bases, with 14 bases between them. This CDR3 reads CASSFVRGHVNTEAFF. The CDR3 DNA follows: TGCGCCAGCAGCTTCGTTCGGGGGCATGTGAACACTGAAGCTTTCTTT.

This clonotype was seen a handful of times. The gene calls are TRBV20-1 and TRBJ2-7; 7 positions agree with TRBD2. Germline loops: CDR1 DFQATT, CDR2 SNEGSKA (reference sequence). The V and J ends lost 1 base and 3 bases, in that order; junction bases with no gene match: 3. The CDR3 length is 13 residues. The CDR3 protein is CSARAPGGYEQYF. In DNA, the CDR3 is TGCAGTGCTAGAGCTCCGGGGGGCTACGAGCAGTACTTC.

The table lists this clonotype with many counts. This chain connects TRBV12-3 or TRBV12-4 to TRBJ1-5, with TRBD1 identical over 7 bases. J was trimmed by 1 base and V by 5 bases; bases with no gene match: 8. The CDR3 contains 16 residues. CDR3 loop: CASSPRTGFSNQPQHF. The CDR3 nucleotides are TGTGCCAGCAGTCCCCGGACAGGTTTCAGCAATCAGCCCCAGCATTTT.

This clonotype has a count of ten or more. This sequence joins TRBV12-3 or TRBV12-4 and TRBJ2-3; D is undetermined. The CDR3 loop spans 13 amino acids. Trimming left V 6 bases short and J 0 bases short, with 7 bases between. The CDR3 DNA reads TGTGCCAGCAGATTTGGTAGCACAGATACGCAGTATTTT. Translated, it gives CASRFGSTDTQYF.

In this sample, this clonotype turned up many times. The CDR3 nucleotides are TGTGCCAGCACCGATAGCGGGAGTAGCGAGCAGTACTTC. It translates to CASTDSGSSEQYF. The genes are TRBV7-9 and TRBJ2-7, with 9 bases matching TRBD2. Trimming cost V 7 bases and J 6 bases; bases outside gene matches: 7. CDR1 and CDR2 (germline): SEHNR, FQNEAQ (reference sequence). This CDR3 is 13 amino acids long.

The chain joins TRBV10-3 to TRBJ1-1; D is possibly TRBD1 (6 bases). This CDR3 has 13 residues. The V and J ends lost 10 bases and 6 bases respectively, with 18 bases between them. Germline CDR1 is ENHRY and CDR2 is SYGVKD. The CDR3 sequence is CASSDSPGAEAFF. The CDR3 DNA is TGTGCCAGTTCGGACAGTCCCGGCGCTGAAGCTTTCTTT.

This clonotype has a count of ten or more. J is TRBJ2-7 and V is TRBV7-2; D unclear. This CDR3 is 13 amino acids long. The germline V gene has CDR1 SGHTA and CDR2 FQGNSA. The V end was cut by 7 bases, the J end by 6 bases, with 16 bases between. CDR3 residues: CASTGSTLGEQYF. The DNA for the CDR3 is TGTGCCAGCACTGGCAGCACCCTCGGCGAGCAGTACTTC.

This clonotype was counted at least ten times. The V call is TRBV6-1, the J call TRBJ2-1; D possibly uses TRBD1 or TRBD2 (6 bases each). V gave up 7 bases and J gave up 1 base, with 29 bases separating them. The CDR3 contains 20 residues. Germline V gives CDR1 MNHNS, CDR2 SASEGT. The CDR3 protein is CASKLLRVDGWGASYNEQFF. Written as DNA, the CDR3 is TGTGCCAGCAAACTTCTGCGTGTGGACGGGTGGGGGGCATCCTACAATGAGCAGTTCTTC.

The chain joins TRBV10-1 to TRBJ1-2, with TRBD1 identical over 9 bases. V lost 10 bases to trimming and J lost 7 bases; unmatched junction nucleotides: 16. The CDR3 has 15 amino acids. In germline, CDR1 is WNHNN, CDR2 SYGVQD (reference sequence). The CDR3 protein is CAIILYRGRSGGYTF. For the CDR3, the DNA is TGCGCCATTATACTTTACAGGGGGCGGTCAGGTGGCTACACCTTC.

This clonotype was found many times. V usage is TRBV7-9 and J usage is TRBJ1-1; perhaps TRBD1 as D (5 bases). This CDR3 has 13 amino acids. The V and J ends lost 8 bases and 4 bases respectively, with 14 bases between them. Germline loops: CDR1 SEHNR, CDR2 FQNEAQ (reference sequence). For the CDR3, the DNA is TGTGCCAGCTCTGGAGGGGATACCACTGAAGCTTTCTTT. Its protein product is CASSGGDTTEAFF.

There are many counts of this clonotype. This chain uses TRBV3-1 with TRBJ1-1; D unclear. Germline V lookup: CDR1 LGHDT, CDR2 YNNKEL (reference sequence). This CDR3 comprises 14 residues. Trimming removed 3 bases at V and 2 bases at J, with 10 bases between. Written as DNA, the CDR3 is TGTGCCAGCAGCCAGTCAGATACCAACACTGAAGCTTTCTTT. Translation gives CASSQSDTNTEAFF.

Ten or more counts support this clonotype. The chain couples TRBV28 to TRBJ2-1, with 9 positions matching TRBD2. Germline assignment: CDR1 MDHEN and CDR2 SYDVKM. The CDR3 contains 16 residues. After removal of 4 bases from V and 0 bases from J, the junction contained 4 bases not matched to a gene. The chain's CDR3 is CASSSTSGPSYNEQFF. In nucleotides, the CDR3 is TGTGCCAGCAGTTCTACTAGCGGGCCCTCCTACAATGAGCAGTTCTTC.

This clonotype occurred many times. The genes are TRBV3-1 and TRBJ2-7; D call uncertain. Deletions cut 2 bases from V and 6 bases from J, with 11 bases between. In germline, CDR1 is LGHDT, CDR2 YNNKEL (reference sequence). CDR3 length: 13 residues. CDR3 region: CASSQYRAGEQYF. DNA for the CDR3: TGTGCCAGCAGCCAATACCGCGCAGGCGAGCAGTACTTC.

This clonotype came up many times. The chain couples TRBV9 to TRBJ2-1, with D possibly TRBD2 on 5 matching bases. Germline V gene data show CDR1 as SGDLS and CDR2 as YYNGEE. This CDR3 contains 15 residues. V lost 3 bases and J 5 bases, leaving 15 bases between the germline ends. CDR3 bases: TGTGCCAGCAGCGGCGAGGGCGATGCGGACAATGAGCAGTTCTTC. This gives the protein CASSGEGDADNEQFF. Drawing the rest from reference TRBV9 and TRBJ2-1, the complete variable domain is DSGVTQTPKHLITATGQRVTLRCSPRSGDLSVYWYQQSLDQGLQFLIQYYNGEERAKGNILERFSAQQFPDLHSELNLSSLELGDSALYFCASSGEGDADNEQFFGPGTRLTVL.

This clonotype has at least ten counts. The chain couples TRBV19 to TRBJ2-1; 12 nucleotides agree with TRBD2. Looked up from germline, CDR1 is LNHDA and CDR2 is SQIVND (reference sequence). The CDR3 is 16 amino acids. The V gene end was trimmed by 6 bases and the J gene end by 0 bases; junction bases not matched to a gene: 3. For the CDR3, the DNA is TGTGCCAGTAGAGGACTAGCGGGGAGCTCCTACAATGAGCAGTTCTTC. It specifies CASRGLAGSSYNEQFF.

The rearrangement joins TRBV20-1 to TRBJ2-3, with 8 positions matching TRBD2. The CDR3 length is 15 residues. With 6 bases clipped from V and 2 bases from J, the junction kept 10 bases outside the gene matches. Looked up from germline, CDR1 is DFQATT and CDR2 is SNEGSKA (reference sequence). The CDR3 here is CSATTGGPDTDTQYF. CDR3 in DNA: TGCAGTGCCACGACGGGAGGGCCCGACACAGATACGCAGTATTTT.

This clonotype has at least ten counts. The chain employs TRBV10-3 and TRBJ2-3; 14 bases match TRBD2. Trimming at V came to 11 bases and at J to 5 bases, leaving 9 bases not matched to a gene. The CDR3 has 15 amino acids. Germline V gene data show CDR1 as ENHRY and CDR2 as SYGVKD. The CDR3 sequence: CAAAGLAGVIDTQYF. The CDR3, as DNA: TGTGCCGCCGCGGGACTAGCGGGAGTGATAGATACGCAGTATTTT.

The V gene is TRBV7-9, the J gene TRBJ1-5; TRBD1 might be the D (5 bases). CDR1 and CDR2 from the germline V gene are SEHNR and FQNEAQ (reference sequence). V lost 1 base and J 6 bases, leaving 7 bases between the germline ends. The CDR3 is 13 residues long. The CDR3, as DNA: TGTGCCAGCAGCTTAGTGGGGCCTCAGCCCCAGCATTTT. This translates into CASSLVGPQPQHF.

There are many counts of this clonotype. CDR3 sequence: CASRELAGEKFEQFF. Here the CDR3 DNA reads TGTGCCAGTAGGGAACTAGCGGGAGAGAAATTTGAGCAGTTCTTC. The V call is TRBV19, the J call TRBJ2-1, with 11 bases fitting TRBD2. V was pared by 6 bases and J by 9 bases, with 10 bases of the junction left unmatched. The CDR3 length is 15 residues. Germline values: CDR1 LNHDA, CDR2 SQIVND (reference sequence).

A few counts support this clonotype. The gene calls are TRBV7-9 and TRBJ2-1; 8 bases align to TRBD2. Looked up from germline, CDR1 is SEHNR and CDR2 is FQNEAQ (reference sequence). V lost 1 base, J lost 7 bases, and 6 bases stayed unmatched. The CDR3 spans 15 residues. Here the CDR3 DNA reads TGTGCCAGCAGCTTAGAGTCGGGAGGGCTTAATGAGCAGTTCTTC. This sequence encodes CASSLESGGLNEQFF.

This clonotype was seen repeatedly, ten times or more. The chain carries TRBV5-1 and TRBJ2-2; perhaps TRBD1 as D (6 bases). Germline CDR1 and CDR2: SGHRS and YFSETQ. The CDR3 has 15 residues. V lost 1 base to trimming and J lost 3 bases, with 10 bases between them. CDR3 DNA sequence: TGCGCCAGCAGCTTGTGGGGGCAGGACACCGGGGAGCTGTTTTTT. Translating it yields CASSLWGQDTGELFF.

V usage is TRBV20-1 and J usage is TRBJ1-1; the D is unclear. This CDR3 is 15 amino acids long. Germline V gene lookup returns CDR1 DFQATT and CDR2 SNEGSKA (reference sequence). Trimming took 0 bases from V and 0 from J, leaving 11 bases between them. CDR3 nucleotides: TGCAGTGCTAGAGATTGGAACTGGGTGAACACTGAAGCTTTCTTT. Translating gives CSARDWNWVNTEAFF.

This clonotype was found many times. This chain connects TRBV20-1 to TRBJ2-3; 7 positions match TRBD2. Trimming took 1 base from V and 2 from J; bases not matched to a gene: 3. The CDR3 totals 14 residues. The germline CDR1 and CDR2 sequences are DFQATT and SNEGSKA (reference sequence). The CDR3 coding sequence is TGCAGTGCTAGAGGGGGAGGGAACACAGATACGCAGTATTTT. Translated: CSARGGGNTDTQYF.